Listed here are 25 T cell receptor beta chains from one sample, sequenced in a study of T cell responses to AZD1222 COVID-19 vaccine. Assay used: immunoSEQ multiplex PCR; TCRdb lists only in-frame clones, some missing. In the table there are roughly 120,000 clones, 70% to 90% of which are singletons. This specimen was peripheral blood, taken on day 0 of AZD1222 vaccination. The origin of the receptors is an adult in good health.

In nucleotides, the CDR3 is TGTGCCAGCAGAACCGGCGGGTTGGGGTACGAGCAGTACTTC. It is translated as CASRTGGLGYEQYF. The rearrangement links TRBV28 to TRBJ2-7, with D maybe TRBD2 (5 bases). This CDR3 is built from 14 residues. Germline loops: CDR1 MDHEN, CDR2 SYDVKM. The ends were cut back, 6 bases at V and 4 bases at J, with 16 bases in the middle.

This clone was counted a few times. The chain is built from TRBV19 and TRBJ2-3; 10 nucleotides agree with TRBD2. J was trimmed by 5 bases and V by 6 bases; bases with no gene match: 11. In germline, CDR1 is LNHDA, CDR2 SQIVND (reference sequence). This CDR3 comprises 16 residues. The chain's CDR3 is CASSTRAGGHQDTQYF. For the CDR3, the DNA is TGTGCCAGTAGCACGAGAGCGGGAGGGCATCAAGATACGCAGTATTTT.

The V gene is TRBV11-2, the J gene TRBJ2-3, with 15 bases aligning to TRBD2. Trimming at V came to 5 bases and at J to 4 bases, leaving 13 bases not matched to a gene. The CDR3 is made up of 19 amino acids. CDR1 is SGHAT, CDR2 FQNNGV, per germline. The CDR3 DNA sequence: TGTGCCAGCAGCCCACGAGCCGGACTAGCGGGAGGGACGGCAGATACGCAGTATTTT. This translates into CASSPRAGLAGGTADTQYF.

CDR3 nucleotides: TGTGCCAGCAGCGGGGCAGGACAGGGACGCTATGGCTACACCTTC. It codes for CASSGAGQGRYGYTF. The rearrangement uses TRBV3-1 (or the pseudogene TRBV3-2) and TRBJ1-2; 8 bases line up with TRBD1. Trimming removed 5 bases from V and 4 bases from J; junction bases left unmatched: 9. The CDR3 is made up of 15 amino acids. Per germline, CDR1 LGHDT and CDR2 YNNKEL (reference sequence).

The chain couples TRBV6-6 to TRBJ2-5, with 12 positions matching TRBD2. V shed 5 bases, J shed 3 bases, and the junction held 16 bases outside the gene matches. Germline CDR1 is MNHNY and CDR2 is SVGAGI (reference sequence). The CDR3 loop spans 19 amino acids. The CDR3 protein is CASSPRSWRASGREETQYF. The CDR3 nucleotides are TGTGCCAGCAGTCCACGGTCTTGGAGGGCTAGCGGGAGGGAAGAGACCCAGTACTTC.

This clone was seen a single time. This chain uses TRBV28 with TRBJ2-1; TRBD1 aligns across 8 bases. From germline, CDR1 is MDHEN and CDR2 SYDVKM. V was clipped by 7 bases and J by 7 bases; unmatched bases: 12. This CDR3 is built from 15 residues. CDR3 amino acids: CASTSGRGLRNEQFF. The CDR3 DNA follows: TGTGCCAGCACCTCCGGCAGGGGGCTGCGGAATGAGCAGTTCTTC.

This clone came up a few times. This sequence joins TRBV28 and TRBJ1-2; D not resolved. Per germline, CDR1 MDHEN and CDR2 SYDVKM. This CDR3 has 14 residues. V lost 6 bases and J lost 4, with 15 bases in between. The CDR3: CASRYRGGIYGYTF. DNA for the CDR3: TGTGCCAGCAGGTACCGTGGCGGGATCTATGGCTACACCTTC.

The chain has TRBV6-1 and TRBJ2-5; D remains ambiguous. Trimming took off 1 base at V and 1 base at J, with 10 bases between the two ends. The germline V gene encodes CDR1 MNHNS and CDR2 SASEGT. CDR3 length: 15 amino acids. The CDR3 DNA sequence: TGTGCCAGCAGTGAAGACTGGACGGCCCAAGAGACCCAGTACTTC. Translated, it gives CASSEDWTAQETQYF.

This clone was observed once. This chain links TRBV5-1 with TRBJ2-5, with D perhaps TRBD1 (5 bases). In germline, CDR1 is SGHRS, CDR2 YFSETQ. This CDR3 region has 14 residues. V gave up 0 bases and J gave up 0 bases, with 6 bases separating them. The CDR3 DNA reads TGCGCCAGCAGCTTGGCAGGGTACCAAGAGACCCAGTACTTC. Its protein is CASSLAGYQETQYF.

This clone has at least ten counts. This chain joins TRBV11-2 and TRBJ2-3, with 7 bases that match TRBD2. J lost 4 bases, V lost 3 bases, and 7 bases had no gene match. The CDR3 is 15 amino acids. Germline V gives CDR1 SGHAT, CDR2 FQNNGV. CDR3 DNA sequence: TGTGCCAGCAGCTTCTGGGGGGGGGACCCAGATACGCAGTATTTT. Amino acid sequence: CASSFWGGDPDTQYF.

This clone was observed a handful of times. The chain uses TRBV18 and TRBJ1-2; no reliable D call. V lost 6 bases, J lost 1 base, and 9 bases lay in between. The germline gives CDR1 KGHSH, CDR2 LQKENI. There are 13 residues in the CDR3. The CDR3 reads CASSPESNYGYTF. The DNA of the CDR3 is TGTGCCAGCTCGCCCGAGAGTAACTATGGCTACACCTTC.

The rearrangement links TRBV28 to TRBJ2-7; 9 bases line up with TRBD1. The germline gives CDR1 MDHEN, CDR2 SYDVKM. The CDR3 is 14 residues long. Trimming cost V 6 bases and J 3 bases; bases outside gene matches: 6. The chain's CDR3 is CASRPPGQGYEQYF. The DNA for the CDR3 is TGTGCCAGCAGGCCCCCGGGACAGGGCTACGAGCAGTACTTC.

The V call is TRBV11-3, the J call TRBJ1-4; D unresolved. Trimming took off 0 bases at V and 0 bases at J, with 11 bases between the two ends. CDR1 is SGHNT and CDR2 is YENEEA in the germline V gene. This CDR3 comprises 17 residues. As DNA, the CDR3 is TGTGCCAGCAGCTTAGACCATATTCAAGCAACTAATGAAAAACTGTTTTTT. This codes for CASSLDHIQATNEKLFF.

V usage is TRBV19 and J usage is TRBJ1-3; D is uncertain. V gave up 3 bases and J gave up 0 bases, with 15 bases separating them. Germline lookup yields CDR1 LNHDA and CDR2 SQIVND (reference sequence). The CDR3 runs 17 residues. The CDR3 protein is CASSISWQSLSGNTIYF. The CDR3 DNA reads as TGTGCCAGTAGTATCTCATGGCAGAGCCTCTCTGGAAACACCATATATTTT.

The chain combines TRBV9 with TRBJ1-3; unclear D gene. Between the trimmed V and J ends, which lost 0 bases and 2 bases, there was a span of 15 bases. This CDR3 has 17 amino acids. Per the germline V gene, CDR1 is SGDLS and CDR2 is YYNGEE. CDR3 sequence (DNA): TGTGCCAGCAGCGTAGGAACGGGTCTCGGGGCTGGAAACACCATATATTTT. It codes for CASSVGTGLGAGNTIYF. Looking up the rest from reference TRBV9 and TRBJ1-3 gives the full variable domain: DSGVTQTPKHLITATGQRVTLRCSPRSGDLSVYWYQQSLDQGLQFLIQYYNGEERAKGNILERFSAQQFPDLHSELNLSSLELGDSALYFCASSVGTGLGAGNTIYFGEGSWLTVV.

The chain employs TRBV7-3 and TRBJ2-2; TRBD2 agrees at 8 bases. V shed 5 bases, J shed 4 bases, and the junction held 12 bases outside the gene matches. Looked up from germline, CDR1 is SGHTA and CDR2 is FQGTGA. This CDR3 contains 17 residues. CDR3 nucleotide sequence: TGTGCCAGCAGCCCCGGGGGGGCAGGGCGGATCACCGGGGAGCTGTTTTTT. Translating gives CASSPGGAGRITGELFF.

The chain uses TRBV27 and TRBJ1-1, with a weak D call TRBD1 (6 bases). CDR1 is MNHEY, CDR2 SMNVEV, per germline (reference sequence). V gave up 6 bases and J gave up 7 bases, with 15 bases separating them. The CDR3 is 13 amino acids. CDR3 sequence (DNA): TGTGCCAGCAGCCTCCGAGAGGGGGATGAAGCTTTCTTT. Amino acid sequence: CASSLREGDEAFF.

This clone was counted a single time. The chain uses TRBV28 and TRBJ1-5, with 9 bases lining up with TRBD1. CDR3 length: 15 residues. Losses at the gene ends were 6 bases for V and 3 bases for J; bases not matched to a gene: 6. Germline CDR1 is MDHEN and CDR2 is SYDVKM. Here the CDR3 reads CASSPTGGVNQPQHF. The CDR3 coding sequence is TGTGCCAGCAGCCCCACAGGGGGCGTCAATCAGCCCCAGCATTTT.

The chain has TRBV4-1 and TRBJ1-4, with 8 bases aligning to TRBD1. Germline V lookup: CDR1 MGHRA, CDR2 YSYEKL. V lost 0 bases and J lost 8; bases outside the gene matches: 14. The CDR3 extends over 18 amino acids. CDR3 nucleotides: TGCGCCAGCAGCCAAGATTCCTTATTGACAGGGGTAGGAGAAAAACTGTTTTTT. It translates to CASSQDSLLTGVGEKLFF.

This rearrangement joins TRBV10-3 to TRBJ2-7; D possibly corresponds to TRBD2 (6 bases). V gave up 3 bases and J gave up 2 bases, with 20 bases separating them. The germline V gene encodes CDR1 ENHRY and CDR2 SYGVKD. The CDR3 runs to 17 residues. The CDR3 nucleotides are TGTGCCATCAGTGACGCTCCGTCTAGCGTTCCCACCTACGAGCAGTACTTC. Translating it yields CAISDAPSSVPTYEQYF.

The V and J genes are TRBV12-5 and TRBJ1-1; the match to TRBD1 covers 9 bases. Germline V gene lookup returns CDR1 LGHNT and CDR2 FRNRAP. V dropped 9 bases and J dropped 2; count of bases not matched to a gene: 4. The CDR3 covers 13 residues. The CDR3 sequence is CASRDRENTEAFF. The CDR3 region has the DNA TGTGCTAGCCGGGACAGGGAAAACACTGAAGCTTTCTTT. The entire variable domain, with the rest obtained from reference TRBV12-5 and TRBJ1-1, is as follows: DARVTQTPRHKVTEMGQEVTMRCQPILGHNTVFWYRQTMMQGLELLAYFRNRAPLDDSGMPKDRFSAEMPDATLATLKIQPSEPRDSAVYFCASRDRENTEAFFGQGTRLTVV.

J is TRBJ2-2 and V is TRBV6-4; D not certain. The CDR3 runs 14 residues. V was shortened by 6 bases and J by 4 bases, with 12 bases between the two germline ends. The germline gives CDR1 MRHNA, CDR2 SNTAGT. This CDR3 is CASRVQSLTGELFF. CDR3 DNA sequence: TGTGCCAGCAGAGTACAGTCACTCACCGGGGAGCTGTTTTTT.

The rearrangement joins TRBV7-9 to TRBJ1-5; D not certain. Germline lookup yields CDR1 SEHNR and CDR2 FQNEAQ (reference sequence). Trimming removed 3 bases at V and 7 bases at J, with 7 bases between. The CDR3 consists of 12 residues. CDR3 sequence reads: CASSFGNQPQHF. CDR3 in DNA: TGTGCCAGCAGCTTTGGGAACCAGCCCCAGCATTTT.

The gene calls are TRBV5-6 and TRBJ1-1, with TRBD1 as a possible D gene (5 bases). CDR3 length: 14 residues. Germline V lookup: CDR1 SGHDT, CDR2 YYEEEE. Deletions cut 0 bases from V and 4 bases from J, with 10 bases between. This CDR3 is CASSLVARGTEAFF. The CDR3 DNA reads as TGTGCCAGCAGCTTGGTGGCGAGGGGCACTGAAGCTTTCTTT.

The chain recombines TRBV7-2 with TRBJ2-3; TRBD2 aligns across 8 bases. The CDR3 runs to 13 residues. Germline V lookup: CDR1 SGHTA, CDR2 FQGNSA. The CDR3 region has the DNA TGTGCTGTTAGCGGGAATGCGGGAGATACGCAGTATTTT. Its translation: CAVSGNAGDTQYF.